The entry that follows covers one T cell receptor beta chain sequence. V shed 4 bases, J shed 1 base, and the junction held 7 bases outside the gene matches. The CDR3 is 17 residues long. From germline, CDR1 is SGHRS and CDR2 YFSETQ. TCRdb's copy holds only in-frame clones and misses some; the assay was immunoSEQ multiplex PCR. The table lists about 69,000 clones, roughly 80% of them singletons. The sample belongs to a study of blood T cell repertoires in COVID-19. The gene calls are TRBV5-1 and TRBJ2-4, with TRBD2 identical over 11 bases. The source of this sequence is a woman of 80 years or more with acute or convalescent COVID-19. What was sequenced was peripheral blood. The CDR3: CASSPTSGGWAKNIQYF. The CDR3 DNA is TGCGCCAGCAGCCCAACTAGCGGGGGCTGGGCCAAAAACATTCAGTACTTC.